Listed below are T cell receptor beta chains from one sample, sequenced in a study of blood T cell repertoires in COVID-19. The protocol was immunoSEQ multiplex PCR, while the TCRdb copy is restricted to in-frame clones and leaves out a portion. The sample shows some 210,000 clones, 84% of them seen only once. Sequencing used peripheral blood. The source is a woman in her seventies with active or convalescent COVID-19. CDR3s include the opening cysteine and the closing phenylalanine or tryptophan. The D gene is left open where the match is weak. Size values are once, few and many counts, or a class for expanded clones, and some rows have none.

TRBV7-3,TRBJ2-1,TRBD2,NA,TGTGCCAGCAGCCCCGGACTAGCAGCCTACAATGAGCAGTTCTTC,CASSPGLAAYNEQFF
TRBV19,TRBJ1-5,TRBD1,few,TGTGCCAGTAGCACTACGGGGACAGGGTATCAGCCCCAGCATTTT,CASSTTGTGYQPQHF
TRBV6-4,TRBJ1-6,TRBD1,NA,TGTGCCAGCAGTGAACGGGACAGGGTAAGCTCCTATAATTCACCCCTCCACTTT,CASSERDRVSSYNSPLHF
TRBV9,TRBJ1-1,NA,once,TGTGCCAGCAGCGTCGCCTTCAGGGGTGAAGCTTTCTTT,CASSVAFRGEAFF
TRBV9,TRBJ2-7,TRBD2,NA,TGTGCCAGCAGCGTAGATGTGGGAGGGTCCCGGGAGCAGTACTTC,CASSVDVGGSREQYF
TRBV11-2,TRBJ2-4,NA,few,TGTGCCAGCAGCTCAGCTTCAGACGGGGGAAAAAACATTCAGTACTTC,CASSSASDGGKNIQYF
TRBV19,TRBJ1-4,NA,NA,TGTGCCAGTAGTATAGTGACCGCAGGGCTCCGCGAGGAAAAACTGTTTTTT,CASSIVTAGLREEKLFF
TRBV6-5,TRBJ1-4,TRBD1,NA,TGTGCCAGCAGCCCGGCCGGGACAGGGGCTGAAAAACTGTTTTTT,CASSPAGTGAEKLFF
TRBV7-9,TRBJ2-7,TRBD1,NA,TGTGCCAGCGGACAGGGGGGCGACGAGCAGTACTTC,CASGQGGDEQYF
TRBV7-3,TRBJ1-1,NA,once,TGTGCCAGCAGCTTAAATCCAACAGGGACGAACACTGAAGCTTTCTTT,CASSLNPTGTNTEAFF
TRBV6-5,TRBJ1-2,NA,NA,TGTGCCAGCAGAGTAGCTAGTGGGGCCAACTATGGCTACACCTTC,CASRVASGANYGYTF
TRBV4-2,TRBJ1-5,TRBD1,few,TGTGCCAGCAGCCAAAGTGGACAGGGCGGCCAGCCCCAGCATTTT,CASSQSGQGGQPQHF
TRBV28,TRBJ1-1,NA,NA,TGTGCCAGCAGTCCTGTCGGGACTGAAGCTTTCTTT,CASSPVGTEAFF
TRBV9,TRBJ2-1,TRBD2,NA,TGTGCCAGCAGCGTAGTGAGGACTAGCGGGAGCAATGAGCAGTTCTTC,CASSVVRTSGSNEQFF
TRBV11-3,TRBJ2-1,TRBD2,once,TGTGCCAGCAGCTTTACGCTAGCGGGAGAGACTGAGCAGTTCTTC,CASSFTLAGETEQFF
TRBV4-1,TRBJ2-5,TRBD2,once,TGCGCCAGCAGCCAAGGCGGGCTAGCGGGAGGGCAAGAGACCCAGTACTTC,CASSQGGLAGGQETQYF
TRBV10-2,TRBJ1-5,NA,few,TGCGCCAGCAGTGACGGCAGGTCAGATCAGCCCCAGCATTTT,CASSDGRSDQPQHF
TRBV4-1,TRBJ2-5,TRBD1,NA,TGCGCCAGCAGCCAGGGACAGGGGGCAGCAGAGACCCAGTACTTC,CASSQGQGAAETQYF
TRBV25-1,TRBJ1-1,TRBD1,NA,TGTGCCAGCAGTGAAGTCCCGGGACAGGGAAAGGCTGAAGCTTTCTTT,CASSEVPGQGKAEAFF
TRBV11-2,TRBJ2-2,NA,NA,TGTGCCAGCAGCACAAACACCGGGGAGCTGTTTTTT,CASSTNTGELFF
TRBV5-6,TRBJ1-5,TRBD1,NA,TGTGCCAGCAGCTTATATCCAGGGGGTCAGCCCCAGCATTTT,CASSLYPGGQPQHF
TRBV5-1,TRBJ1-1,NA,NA,TGCGCCAGCAGCTCACCCGGGACAGAAGCTTTCTTT,CASSSPGTEAFF
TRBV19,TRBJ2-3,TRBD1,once,TGTGCCAGTAGTACTCATAGGGGGCAGACAGATACGCAGTATTTT,CASSTHRGQTDTQYF
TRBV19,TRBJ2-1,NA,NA,TGTGCCAGTAGTGTGGGGGGACTCAGCTCCTACAATGAGCAGTTCTTC,CASSVGGLSSYNEQFF
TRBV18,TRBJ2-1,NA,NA,TGTGCCAGCTCACCAGAGGGCCCCTTAAGGCCCTACAATGAGCAGTTCTTC,CASSPEGPLRPYNEQFF
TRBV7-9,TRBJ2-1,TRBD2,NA,TGTGCCAGCAGCTTAGTCGGAGCGGGGAGAGGCCACAATGAGCAGTTCTTC,CASSLVGAGRGHNEQFF
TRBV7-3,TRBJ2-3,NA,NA,TGTGCCAGCAGCTTAAATGCGGGGGCCACAGATACGCAGTATTTT,CASSLNAGATDTQYF
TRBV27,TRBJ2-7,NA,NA,TGTGCCAGCAGCCAAAGGGGCGGTGCCTACGAGCAGTACTTC,CASSQRGGAYEQYF
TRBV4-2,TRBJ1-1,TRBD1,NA,TGTGCCAGCAGCCAAGTGGGACAGCAGAACACTGAAGCTTTCTTT,CASSQVGQQNTEAFF
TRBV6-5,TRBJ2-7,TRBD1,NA,TGTGCCAGCAGATTCGGGCAGGGGGTATACGAGCAGTACTTC,CASRFGQGVYEQYF
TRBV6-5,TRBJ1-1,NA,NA,TGTGCCAGCATCGTGGGAGGTTGGGGCACTGAAGCTTTCTTT,CASIVGGWGTEAFF
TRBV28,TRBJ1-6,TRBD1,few,TGTGCCAGCAGTTCCGGTGACAGGGTCGGATCACCCCTCCACTTT,CASSSGDRVGSPLHF